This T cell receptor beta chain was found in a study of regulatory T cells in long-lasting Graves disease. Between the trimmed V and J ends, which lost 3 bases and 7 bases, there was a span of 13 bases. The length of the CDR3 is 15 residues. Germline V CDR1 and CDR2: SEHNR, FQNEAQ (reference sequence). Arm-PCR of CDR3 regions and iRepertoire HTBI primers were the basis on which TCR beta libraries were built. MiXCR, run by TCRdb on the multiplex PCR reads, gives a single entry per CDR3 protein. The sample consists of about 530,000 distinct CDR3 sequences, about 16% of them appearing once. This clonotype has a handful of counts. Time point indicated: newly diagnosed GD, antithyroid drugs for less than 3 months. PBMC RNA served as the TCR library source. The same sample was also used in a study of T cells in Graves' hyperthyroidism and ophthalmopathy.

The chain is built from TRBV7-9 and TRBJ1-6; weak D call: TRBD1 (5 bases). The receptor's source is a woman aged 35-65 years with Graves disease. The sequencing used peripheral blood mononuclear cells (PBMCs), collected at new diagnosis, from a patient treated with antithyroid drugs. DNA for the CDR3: TGTGCCAGCAGCTTTTCCGGGACGGTGAATTCACCCCTCCACTTT. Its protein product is CASSFSGTVNSPLHF.